Described below is a single TCR beta chain sequence and its context. The antigen is unknown. The table came from immunoSEQ multiplex PCR; TCRdb's copy has only in-frame clones and leaves some out. The table shows around 50,000 clones, with 65% to 80% occurring only once. This sample was included in a study of vaccination effects on CD4 cells after COVID-19. Once cultured for approximately 10 days, the cells underwent separation to obtain CD4+ T cells. This individual contracted SARS-CoV-2 between March and December 2020, as verified by PCR. Participants each got two BNT162b2 or mRNA-1273 vaccine doses. The CDR3 has 16 amino acids. Per the germline V gene, CDR1 is SGHNT and CDR2 is YYREEE (reference sequence). Trimming took off 0 bases at V and 5 bases at J, with 17 bases between the two ends. The study's findings and limits: In the late period after vaccination, infection- and vaccine-induced clones contracted markedly.

The V and J genes are TRBV5-4 and TRBJ2-5; tentative D call: TRBD1 (5 bases). The sample was CD4+ T cells from PBMCs cultured without peptide, taken after COVID-19 vaccination. The receptor's source is a human donor who had a prior SARS-CoV-2 infection. The CDR3 DNA reads TGTGCCAGCAGCTTGGGCGCAGGGCGCCTAGGGGAGACCCAGTACTTC. It yields the protein CASSLGAGRLGETQYF.